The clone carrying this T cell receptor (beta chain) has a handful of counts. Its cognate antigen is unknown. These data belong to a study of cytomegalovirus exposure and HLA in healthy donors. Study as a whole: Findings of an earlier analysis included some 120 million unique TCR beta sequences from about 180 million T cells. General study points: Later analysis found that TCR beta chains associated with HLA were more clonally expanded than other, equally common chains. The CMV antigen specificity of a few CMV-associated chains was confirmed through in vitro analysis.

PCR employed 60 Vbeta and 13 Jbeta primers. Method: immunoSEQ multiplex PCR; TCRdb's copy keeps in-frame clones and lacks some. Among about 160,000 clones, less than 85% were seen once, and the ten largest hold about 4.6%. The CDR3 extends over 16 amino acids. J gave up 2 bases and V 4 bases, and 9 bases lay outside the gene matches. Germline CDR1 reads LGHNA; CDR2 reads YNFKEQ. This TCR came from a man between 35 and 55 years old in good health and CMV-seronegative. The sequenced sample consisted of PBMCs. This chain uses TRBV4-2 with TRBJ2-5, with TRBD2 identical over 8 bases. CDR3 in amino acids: CASSPGGALGQETQYF. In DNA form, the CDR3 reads TGTGCCAGCAGCCCCGGGGGGGCGTTGGGACAAGAGACCCAGTACTTC.